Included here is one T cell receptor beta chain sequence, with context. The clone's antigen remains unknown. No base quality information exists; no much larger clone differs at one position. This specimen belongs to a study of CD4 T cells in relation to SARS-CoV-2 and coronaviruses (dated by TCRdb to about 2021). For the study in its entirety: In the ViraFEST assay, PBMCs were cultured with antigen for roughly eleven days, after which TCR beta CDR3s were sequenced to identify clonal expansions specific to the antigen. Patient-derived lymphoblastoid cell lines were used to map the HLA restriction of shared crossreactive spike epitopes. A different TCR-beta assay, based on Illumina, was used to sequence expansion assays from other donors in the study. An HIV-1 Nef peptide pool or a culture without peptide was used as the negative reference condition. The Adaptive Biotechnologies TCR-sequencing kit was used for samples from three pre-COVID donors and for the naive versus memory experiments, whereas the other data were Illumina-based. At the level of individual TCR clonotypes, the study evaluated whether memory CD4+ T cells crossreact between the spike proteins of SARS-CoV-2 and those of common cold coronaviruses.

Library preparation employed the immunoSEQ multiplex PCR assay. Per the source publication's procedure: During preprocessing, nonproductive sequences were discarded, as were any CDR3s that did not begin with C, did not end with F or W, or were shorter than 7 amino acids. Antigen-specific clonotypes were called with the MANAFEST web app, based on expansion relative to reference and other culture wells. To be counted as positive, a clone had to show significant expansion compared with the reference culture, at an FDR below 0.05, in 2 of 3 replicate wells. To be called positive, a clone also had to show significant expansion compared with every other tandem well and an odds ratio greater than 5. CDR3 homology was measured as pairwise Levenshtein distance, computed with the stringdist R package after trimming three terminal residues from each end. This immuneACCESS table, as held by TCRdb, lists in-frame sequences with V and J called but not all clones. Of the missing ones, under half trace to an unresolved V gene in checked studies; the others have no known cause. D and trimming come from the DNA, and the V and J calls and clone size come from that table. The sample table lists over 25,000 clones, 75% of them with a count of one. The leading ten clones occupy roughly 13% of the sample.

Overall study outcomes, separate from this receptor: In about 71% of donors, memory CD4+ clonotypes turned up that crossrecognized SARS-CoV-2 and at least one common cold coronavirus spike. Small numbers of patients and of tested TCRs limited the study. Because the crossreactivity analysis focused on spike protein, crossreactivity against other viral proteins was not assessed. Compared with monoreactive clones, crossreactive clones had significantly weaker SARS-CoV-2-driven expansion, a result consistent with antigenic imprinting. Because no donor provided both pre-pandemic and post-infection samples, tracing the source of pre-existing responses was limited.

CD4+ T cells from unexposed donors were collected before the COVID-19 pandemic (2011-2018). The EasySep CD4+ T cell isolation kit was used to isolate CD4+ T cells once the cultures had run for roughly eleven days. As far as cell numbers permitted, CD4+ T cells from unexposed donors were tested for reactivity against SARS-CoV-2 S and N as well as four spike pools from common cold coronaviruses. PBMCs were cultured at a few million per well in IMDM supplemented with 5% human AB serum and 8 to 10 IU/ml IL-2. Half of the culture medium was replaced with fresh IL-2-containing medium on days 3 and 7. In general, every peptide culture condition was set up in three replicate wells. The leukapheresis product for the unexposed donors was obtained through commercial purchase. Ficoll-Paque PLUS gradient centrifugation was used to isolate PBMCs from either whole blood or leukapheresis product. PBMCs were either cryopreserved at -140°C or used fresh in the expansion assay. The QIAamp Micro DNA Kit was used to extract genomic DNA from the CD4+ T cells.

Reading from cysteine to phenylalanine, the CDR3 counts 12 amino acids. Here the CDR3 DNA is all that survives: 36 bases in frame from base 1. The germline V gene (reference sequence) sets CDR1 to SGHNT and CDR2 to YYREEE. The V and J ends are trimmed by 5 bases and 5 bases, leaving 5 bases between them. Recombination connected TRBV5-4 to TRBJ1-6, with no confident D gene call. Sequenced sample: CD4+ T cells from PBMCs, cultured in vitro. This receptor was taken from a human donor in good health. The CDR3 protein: CASRRDNSPLHF. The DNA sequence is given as TGTGCCAGCAGACGGGATAATTCACCCCTCCACTTT.